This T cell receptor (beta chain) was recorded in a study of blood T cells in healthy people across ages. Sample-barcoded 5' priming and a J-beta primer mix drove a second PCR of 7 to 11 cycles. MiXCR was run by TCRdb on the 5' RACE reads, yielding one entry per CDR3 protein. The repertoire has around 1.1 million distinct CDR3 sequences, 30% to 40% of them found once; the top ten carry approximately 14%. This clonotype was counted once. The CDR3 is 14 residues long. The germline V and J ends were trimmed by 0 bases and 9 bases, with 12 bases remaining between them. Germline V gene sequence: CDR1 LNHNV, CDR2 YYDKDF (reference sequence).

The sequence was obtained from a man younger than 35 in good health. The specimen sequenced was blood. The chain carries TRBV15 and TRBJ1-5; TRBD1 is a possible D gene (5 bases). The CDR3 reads CATSRDWGPGPQHF. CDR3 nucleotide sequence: TGTGCCACCAGCAGAGATTGGGGCCCTGGGCCCCAGCATTTT.